The 31 T cell receptor beta chains reported below all come from one sample, sequenced in a study of Tregs in tolerant kidney transplant recipients. The repertoire was sequenced with immunoSEQ multiplex PCR; TCRdb's copy has only in-frame clones and lacks some. Seen here are about 50,000 clones, about nine tenths observed once, and the top ten hold roughly a sixth. Recipients received nonmyeloablative bone marrow transplants from related graft donors, with transient mixed chimerism. The specimen was CD8+ T cells from blood (PBMCs), collected 12 months after the transplant. The receptor set was obtained from a human patient who received a combined kidney and bone marrow transplant. Some T cells may arise from the graft donor.

The chain recombines TRBV4-1 with TRBJ1-2; TRBD1 might be the D (5 bases). Trimming left V 1 base short and J 7 bases short, with 13 bases between. Germline V gene data show CDR1 as MGHRA and CDR2 as YSYEKL. This CDR3 has 14 residues. CDR3 amino acids: CASSQGHRGGGYTF. The CDR3, as DNA: TGCGCCAGCAGCCAAGGGCATAGGGGTGGTGGCTACACCTTC.

This rearrangement joins TRBV5-5 to TRBJ2-1; D gene ambiguous. The V and J ends lost 4 bases and 0 bases respectively, with 14 bases between them. CDR3 length equals 16 residues. Per germline, CDR1 SGHKS and CDR2 YYEKEE (reference sequence). The CDR3 nucleotides are TGTGCCAGCAGCCAGTCTAGGCGGAGCTCCTACAATGAGCAGTTCTTC. Protein: CASSQSRRSSYNEQFF.

This chain joins TRBV5-4 and TRBJ2-7; D perhaps matches TRBD1 (6 bases). V was shortened by 0 bases and J by 5 bases, with 15 bases between the two germline ends. The CDR3 is made up of 15 amino acids. CDR1 is SGHNT, CDR2 YYREEE, per germline (reference sequence). The CDR3 loop is CASSLVFQGSHEQYF. CDR3 sequence (DNA): TGTGCCAGCAGCTTGGTATTCCAGGGGTCCCACGAGCAGTACTTC.

This clone was seen only once. The V and J genes are TRBV30 and TRBJ2-5; 7 bases fit TRBD1. CDR3 length equals 14 residues. The J segment lost 0 bases and the V segment lost 5 bases, leaving 6 bases of the junction unmatched. Germline V gene sequence: CDR1 GTSNPN, CDR2 SVGIG (reference sequence). This CDR3 is CAWDLGTDQETQYF. The CDR3 DNA follows: TGTGCCTGGGACCTCGGGACAGACCAAGAGACCCAGTACTTC.

This clone has only a few counts. The chain joins TRBV30 to TRBJ1-2; 8 bases fit TRBD1. CDR1 is GTSNPN, CDR2 SVGIG, per germline (reference sequence). V trimming: 8 bases; J trimming: 3 bases; junction bases outside the gene matches: 8. This CDR3 has 13 residues. CDR3: CAGQGYEDYGYTF. The DNA of the CDR3 is TGTGCCGGACAGGGATACGAAGACTATGGCTACACCTTC. Full variable domain (missing parts from reference TRBV30 and TRBJ1-2): SQTIHQWPATLVQPVGSPLSLECTVEGTSNPNLYWYRQAAGRGLQLLFYSVGIGQISSEVPQNLSASRPQDRQFILSSKKLLLSDSGFYLCAGQGYEDYGYTFGSGTRLTVV.

The chain links TRBV27 to TRBJ2-3; 8 bases are shared with TRBD2. From germline, CDR1 is MNHEY and CDR2 SMNVEV (reference sequence). The junction had 5 bases not matched to a gene; V was cut back by 6 bases and J by 0 bases. This CDR3 spans 15 amino acids. The CDR3 DNA is TGTGCCAGCAGGCGGGGGGCAGGGAGCACAGATACGCAGTATTTT. It translates to CASRRGAGSTDTQYF.

V usage is TRBV27 and J usage is TRBJ2-6; TRBD1 might be the D (5 bases). The CDR3 runs 17 residues. Germline V lookup: CDR1 MNHEY, CDR2 SMNVEV (reference sequence). Trimming took off 4 bases at V and 0 bases at J, with 13 bases between the two ends. CDR3 DNA: TGTGCCAGCAGTTCGTTAGACAGCGACTCTGGGGCCAACGTCCTGACTTTC. It is translated as CASSSLDSDSGANVLTF.

V gene TRBV6-1 combines with J gene TRBJ1-2; TRBD1 is a possible D gene (6 bases). The CDR3 is 15 amino acids. Trimming left V 1 base short and J 4 bases short, with 13 bases between. Germline values: CDR1 MNHNS, CDR2 SASEGT. Written as DNA, the CDR3 is TGTGCCAGCAGTGAAGTAACGACAGGCCCCTATGGCTACACCTTC. It specifies CASSEVTTGPYGYTF.

The J gene is TRBJ1-2, the V gene TRBV6-5; no firm D call. Germline loops: CDR1 MNHEY, CDR2 SVGAGI. This CDR3 comprises 14 residues. V lost 2 bases and J 5 bases, leaving 12 bases between the germline ends. The DNA for the CDR3 is TGTGCCAGCAGTTACGGGGAGGGTGCTTATGGCTACACCTTC. Its protein product is CASSYGEGAYGYTF.

In regard to this clone: At the DNA level, this CDR3 is encoded by other sequences in the same sample as well. This chain joins TRBV7-2 and TRBJ2-5, with D possibly TRBD2 on 5 matching bases. Germline CDR1 is SGHTA and CDR2 is FQGNSA. With 3 bases removed from V and 5 bases from J, the gap between germline ends came to 10 bases. The CDR3 is 13 residues long. CDR3 residues: CASSLLRGETQYF. CDR3 DNA: TGTGCCAGCAGCTTGCTTAGAGGGGAGACCCAGTACTTC.

The rearrangement uses TRBV9 and TRBJ2-7, with D possibly matching TRBD1 (6 bases). CDR1 is SGDLS, CDR2 YYNGEE, per germline. CDR3 size: 16 residues. Trimming left V 3 bases short and J 0 bases short, with 16 bases between. The CDR3 region is CASSESPDRSSYEQYF. DNA of the CDR3: TGTGCCAGCAGCGAGTCCCCTGACAGGAGCTCCTACGAGCAGTACTTC.

Concerning this clone: Within the sample, other DNA sequences also encode this same CDR3. The V and J genes are TRBV9 and TRBJ2-7; 11 bases map to TRBD2. The CDR3 covers 14 residues. Germline V gives CDR1 SGDLS, CDR2 YYNGEE. V lost 2 bases, J lost 3 bases, and 1 base stayed unmatched. In DNA, the CDR3 is TGTGCCAGCAGCGTTGGACTAGCGGGCTACGAGCAGTACTTC. Its protein is CASSVGLAGYEQYF.

The CDR3 sequence: CASSVVATGGQEQYF. DNA for the CDR3: TGTGCCAGCAGCGTAGTAGCGACAGGGGGACAGGAGCAGTACTTC. This chain connects TRBV9 to TRBJ2-7, with TRBD1 identical over 9 bases. The V and J ends lost 0 bases and 7 bases, in that order; junction bases with no gene match: 8. In germline, CDR1 is SGDLS, CDR2 YYNGEE. The CDR3 runs 15 residues.

The chain is built from TRBV28 and TRBJ2-7, with 7 bases fitting TRBD2. V was clipped by 4 bases and J by 4 bases; unmatched bases: 19. The V gene's germline CDR1 is MDHEN and CDR2 SYDVKM. The CDR3 is made up of 18 amino acids. The CDR3 DNA is TGTGCCAGCAGTTCCCCGCTACTGACAGACGCGGGAGTATACGAGCAGTACTTC. Translated: CASSSPLLTDAGVYEQYF.

This clone was seen a handful of times. Germline and junction disagree at one end, which may indicate a read error. This sequence joins TRBV6-1 and TRBJ2-3; possibly TRBD2 for D (6 bases). The germline V gene has CDR1 MNHNS and CDR2 SASEGT. This CDR3 contains 16 residues. The CDR3 DNA follows: TGTGCCATCAGTGATATTCCGGGATCTAGCGCAGATACGCAGTATTTT. Translating it yields CAISDIPGSSADTQYF.

The chain combines TRBV7-9 with TRBJ2-1; TRBD2 matches 9 bases. The J segment lost 3 bases and the V segment lost 3 bases, leaving 3 bases of the junction unmatched. The CDR3 length is 15 residues. Germline V gene sequence: CDR1 SEHNR, CDR2 FQNEAQ (reference sequence). As DNA, the CDR3 is TGTGCCAGCAGCTTGGGACTAGCCGGCTACAATGAGCAGTTCTTC. As protein: CASSLGLAGYNEQFF.

The J gene is TRBJ1-2, the V gene TRBV9; D unresolved. Trimming cost V 0 bases and J 5 bases, with 5 bases left between them. The CDR3 totals 12 residues. CDR1 and CDR2 (germline): SGDLS, YYNGEE. CDR3: CASSVGEYGYTF. The CDR3 DNA follows: TGTGCCAGCAGCGTAGGCGAATATGGCTACACCTTC.

The CDR3 region is CASSLGRDFWFF. CDR3 sequence (DNA): TGTGCCAGCAGCTTAGGACGGGACTTTTGGTTCTTC. The V gene is TRBV11-2, the J gene TRBJ2-1; possibly TRBD2 for D (6 bases). V was trimmed by 1 base and J by 15 bases, leaving 13 bases between them. Germline CDR1 reads SGHAT; CDR2 reads FQNNGV. The CDR3 loop spans 12 amino acids.

The V call is TRBV7-9, the J call TRBJ2-7; possibly TRBD1 for D (7 bases). Germline lookup yields CDR1 SEHNR and CDR2 FQNEAQ (reference sequence). Trimming stripped 1 base from V and 1 base from J, with 20 bases between. This CDR3 spans 18 amino acids. The CDR3 region has the DNA TGTGCCAGCAGCTTAGTGTCCCCTTGGCAGGGGGGTTCCTACGAGCAGTACTTC. Amino acid sequence: CASSLVSPWQGGSYEQYF.

For the CDR3, the DNA is TGTGCCAGCAGTTCTACAGAGTACAATGAGCAGTTCTTC. Protein product: CASSSTEYNEQFF. J is TRBJ2-1 and V is TRBV6-5; unclear D gene. Looked up from germline, CDR1 is MNHEY and CDR2 is SVGAGI. V was cut by 4 bases and J by 4 bases, with 8 bases left in between. This CDR3 region has 13 residues.

The chain recombines TRBV30 with TRBJ2-3, with TRBD2 identical over 10 bases. V trimming: 3 bases; J trimming: 3 bases; junction bases outside the gene matches: 3. Germline-derived CDR1 and CDR2 are GTSNPN and SVGIG (reference sequence). The CDR3 sequence is 14 residues long. Written as DNA, the CDR3 is TGTGCCTGGAGAATAGCGGGGGGAACAGATACGCAGTATTTT. It codes for CAWRIAGGTDTQYF.

V is TRBV19 and J is TRBJ2-2, with 12 positions matching TRBD2. Germline lookup yields CDR1 LNHDA and CDR2 SQIVND (reference sequence). J was trimmed by 4 bases and V by 5 bases; bases with no gene match: 11. The CDR3 is made up of 18 amino acids. For the CDR3, the DNA is TGTGCCAGTAGTTTCCTTATCCTAGCGGGAGGGCTCACCGGGGAGCTGTTTTTT. This encodes CASSFLILAGGLTGELFF. The full variable domain, rest sourced from reference TRBV19 and TRBJ2-2, is DGGITQSPKYLFRKEGQNVTLSCEQNLNHDAMYWYRQDPGQGLRLIYYSQIVNDFQKGDIAEGYSVSREKKESFPLTVTSAQKNPTAFYLCASSFLILAGGLTGELFFGEGSRLTVL.

The chain combines TRBV9 with TRBJ2-7, with TRBD1 as a possible D gene (6 bases). This CDR3 spans 15 amino acids. Germline-derived CDR1 and CDR2 are SGDLS and YYNGEE. Trimming pared 4 bases from V and 6 bases from J, leaving 20 bases between. CDR3 loop: CASSSREKGGLEQYF. The CDR3 nucleotides read TGTGCCAGCAGCTCCAGGGAGAAAGGGGGTCTCGAGCAGTACTTC. The whole variable domain, remainder taken from reference TRBV9 and TRBJ2-7, is DSGVTQTPKHLITATGQRVTLRCSPRSGDLSVYWYQQSLDQGLQFLIQYYNGEERAKGNILERFSAQQFPDLHSELNLSSLELGDSALYFCASSSREKGGLEQYFGPGTRLTVT.

The chain recombines TRBV9 with TRBJ2-7; 8 bases align to TRBD1. V lost 0 bases to trimming and J lost 6 bases; unmatched junction nucleotides: 5. Germline values: CDR1 SGDLS, CDR2 YYNGEE. The CDR3 runs to 14 residues. CDR3 sequence (DNA): TGTGCCAGCAGCGTAGGCGGGACAGGCGGCGAGCAGTACTTC. It specifies CASSVGGTGGEQYF.

The V and J genes are TRBV11-2 and TRBJ1-1; 9 positions agree with TRBD1. V lost 1 base and J lost 6; bases outside the gene matches: 6. The CDR3 extends over 15 amino acids. Germline lookup yields CDR1 SGHAT and CDR2 FQNNGV. The CDR3 is CASSLGGQGLSEAFF. The CDR3, as DNA: TGTGCCAGCAGCTTAGGGGGACAGGGTTTGTCTGAAGCTTTCTTT.

The rearrangement joins TRBV21-1 to TRBJ1-2; the DNA was not used to check the table's D call, TRBD1. TRBV21-1 is marked as a pseudogene. The CDR3 is 14 residues long. This CDR3 is CASSTTGGTPGYTF. The CDR3 DNA follows: TGTGCCAGCAGCACTACAGGGGGAACTCCTGGCTACACCTTC.

The J gene is TRBJ2-5, the V gene TRBV11-2; TRBD1 matches 9 bases. The tail of the sequence fits TRBJ2-7 better, so the J call may be wrong. The length of the CDR3 is 18 residues. CDR1 and CDR2 (germline): SGHAT, FQNNGV. CDR3 loop: CASSDSFQDRGPPYEQYF. Here the CDR3 DNA reads TGTGCCAGCAGCGACTCGTTCCAGGACAGGGGCCCCCCCTACGAGCAGTACTTC.

This chain uses TRBV29-1 with TRBJ1-2, with unresolved D. Trimming took 1 base from V and 2 from J, leaving 14 bases between them. The germline CDR1 and CDR2 sequences are SQVTM and ANQGSEA. The CDR3 has 15 amino acids. The CDR3 spells CSVEVSGNTNYGYTF. The CDR3 nucleotides read TGCAGCGTTGAAGTATCGGGGAATACCAACTATGGCTACACCTTC.

The J gene is TRBJ2-7, the V gene TRBV27; TRBD1 might be the D (6 bases). This CDR3 region has 17 residues. Per the germline V gene, CDR1 is MNHEY and CDR2 is SMNVEV (reference sequence). Trimming shortened V by 10 bases and J by 7 bases, and 32 bases separated the two germline ends. CDR3 region: CANKETEYRDPYREQYF. Written as DNA, the CDR3 is TGTGCCAACAAGGAGACGGAGTACAGGGACCCGTACCGGGAGCAGTACTTC.

This sequence joins TRBV19 and TRBJ1-5, with D perhaps TRBD1 (5 bases). The CDR3 loop spans 15 amino acids. Trimming cost V 3 bases and J 3 bases, with 12 bases left between them. Per germline, CDR1 LNHDA and CDR2 SQIVND (reference sequence). The CDR3 region is CASSMGGTSNQPQHF. The CDR3 nucleotides read TGTGCCAGTAGTATGGGAGGGACCTCCAATCAGCCCCAGCATTTT. Full variable domain (remainder filled in from reference TRBV19 and TRBJ1-5): DGGITQSPKYLFRKEGQNVTLSCEQNLNHDAMYWYRQDPGQGLRLIYYSQIVNDFQKGDIAEGYSVSREKKESFPLTVTSAQKNPTAFYLCASSMGGTSNQPQHFGDGTRLSIL.

This chain joins TRBV29-1 and TRBJ2-1; TRBD2 aligns across 8 bases. The V segment lost 5 bases and the J segment 8 bases; nucleotides outside the gene matches: 11. The germline gives CDR1 SQVTM, CDR2 ANQGSEA. The CDR3 covers 14 residues. CDR3: CSVRPGGVGYEQFF. The CDR3 DNA reads TGCAGCGTTCGACCCGGGGGGGTGGGGTATGAGCAGTTCTTC.